The TCR beta chain under discussion was sequenced for a study of blood T cell repertoires in COVID-19. Background on the study: Samples of COVID-19 (acute and convalescent) were obtained from the United States, Italy and Spain. The cDNA or gDNA used as material had been derived from T cells, B-cell-depleted T cells, or PBMCs.

Per the original data handling: The assay estimated nucleated cells by amplifying reference gene primers. The method was immunoSEQ multiplex PCR; TCRdb's version includes in-frame clones alone and lacks a portion of them. Clonal size and the V and J genes are those of that table, whereas D and trimming came from the DNA. The sample lists 130,000 to 150,000 clones; approximately 88% were seen once. The CDR3 consists of 15 residues. The germline V gene has CDR1 SGHNT and CDR2 YYREEE (reference sequence). The V end lost 4 bases, the J end lost 3 bases, and 13 bases lay between the germline ends. V gene TRBV5-4 combines with J gene TRBJ2-2; no clear D. The source of this sequence is a woman aged 45-60 years with acute or convalescent COVID-19. The sample was peripheral blood. CDR3 DNA sequence: TGTGCCAGCAGCCCACGAAGTCCGGACACCGGGGAGCTGTTTTTT. Encoded protein: CASSPRSPDTGELFF. Filled out from reference TRBV5-4 and TRBJ2-2, the complete variable domain reads ETGVTQSPTHLIKTRGQQVTLRCSSQSGHNTVSWYQQALGQGPQFIFQYYREEENGRGNFPPRFSGLQFPNYSSELNVNALELDDSALYLCASSPRSPDTGELFFGEGSRLTVL.